This is a list of T cell receptor beta chains from one sample in a study of control samples from healthy donors and cancer patients. TCRdb's table, derived via immunoSEQ multiplex PCR, lists solely in-frame clones and lacks some. Among about 170,000 clones listed, roughly 91% were seen once. Sequencing used blood. Receptor source: a woman in her thirties in good health. Both conserved end residues are part of each CDR3. A D gene is named only where the DNA matches it firmly. Where a row states a size, it is once, few, many or the class of an expanded clone; other rows omit it.

once	TRBJ2-1	TRBD2	TRBV7-2	15	TGTGCCAGTAGCTTAGGACTAGCGGGGAGAGGTGAGCAGTTCTTC	CASSLGLAGRGEQFF
.	TRBJ1-1	TRBD1	TRBV25-1	13	TGTGCCAGCACGGGACAGATGAACACTGAAGCTTTCTTT	CASTGQMNTEAFF
once	TRBJ1-2	.	TRBV6-1	15	TGTGCCAGCAGTGAAGGACAGGCCACTACCTATGGCTACACCTTC	CASSEGQATTYGYTF
.	TRBJ2-7	TRBD1	TRBV18	14	TGTGCCAGCTCATCCCGGGACAGGGGCTACGAGCAGTACTTC	CASSSRDRGYEQYF
.	TRBJ1-5	.	TRBV5-6	14	TGTGCCAGCAGCTTTCAGGGGAGCAATCAGCCCCAGCATTTT	CASSFQGSNQPQHF
.	TRBJ2-3	.	TRBV6-2/TRBV6-3	12	TGTGCCAGCAGCCCAGGCACAGATACGCAGTATTTT	CASSPGTDTQYF
.	TRBJ2-1	.	TRBV5-5	15	TGTGCCAGCAGCTTGTGGCAGGGGTCCTACAATGAGCAGTTCTTC	CASSLWQGSYNEQFF
.	TRBJ1-1	TRBD1	TRBV11-2	16	TGTGCCAGCAGCTTCCGGATGACAGGGATGAACACTGAAGCTTTCTTT	CASSFRMTGMNTEAFF
.	TRBJ2-3	TRBD2	TRBV4-2	18	TGTGCCAGCAGCCAAGGAGCGGGAGGACCCCCTAGCACAGATACGCAGTATTTT	CASSQGAGGPPSTDTQYF
.	TRBJ2-1	TRBD2	TRBV4-3	15	TGCGCCAGCAGCCAAACTAGCGGGAGGGGGGATGAGCAGTTCTTC	CASSQTSGRGDEQFF
.	TRBJ2-1	.	TRBV7-8	15	TGTGCCAGCAGCCCACGGGACCGTACCTACAATGAGCAGTTCTTC	CASSPRDRTYNEQFF
.	TRBJ1-2	TRBD1	TRBV12-3/TRBV12-4	12	TGTGCCAGCAGTTCGGGACAGGGAAGCTACACCTTC	CASSSGQGSYTF
.	TRBJ2-1	TRBD1	TRBV2	14	TGTGCCAGCAGGGACAGGGGGCTCTACAATGAGCAGTTCTTC	CASRDRGLYNEQFF
.	TRBJ2-6	.	TRBV15	16	TGTGCCACCAGCAGAGAGGATGGGTCTGGGGCCAACGTCCTGACTTTC	CATSREDGSGANVLTF
.	TRBJ1-5	TRBD1	TRBV28	17	TGTGCCAGCAGTCTGCGAGGGACAGGGGGGCGGAATCAGCCCCAGCATTTT	CASSLRGTGGRNQPQHF
.	TRBJ2-7	.	TRBV28	14	TGTGCCAGCAGTTTGAAAGGGGTACAATACGAGCAGTACTTC	CASSLKGVQYEQYF
.	TRBJ2-3	TRBD2	TRBV9	15	TGTGCCAGCAGCCGACTAGCGGGGGGGCCAGATACGCAGTATTTT	CASSRLAGGPDTQYF
.	TRBJ2-2	.	TRBV9	14	TGTGCCAGCAGCGTAGGGCGGGAAACCGGGGAGCTGTTTTTT	CASSVGRETGELFF
.	TRBJ2-2	.	TRBV18	14	TGTGCCAGCTCAGATTCTAGCCCCACCGGGGAGCTGTTTTTT	CASSDSSPTGELFF
.	TRBJ2-1	.	TRBV6-4	13	TGTGCCAGCAGTGACTTTGACCCGGATGAGCAGTTCTTC	CASSDFDPDEQFF
.	TRBJ1-2	TRBD1	TRBV7-3	15	TGTGCCAGCAGCCCAGGGGGCGCGGGGGACTATGGCTACACCTTC	CASSPGGAGDYGYTF
.	TRBJ1-2	TRBD1	TRBV18	14	TGTGCCAGCTCACCGGGACAGGGAAACTATGGCTACACCTTC	CASSPGQGNYGYTF
.	TRBJ1-1	.	TRBV18	14	TGTGCCAGCTCATCCCAGGGGATGAACACTGAAGCTTTCTTT	CASSSQGMNTEAFF
.	TRBJ1-2	.	TRBV14	13	TGTGCCAGCAGCCGAGACTATAACTATGGCTACACCTTC	CASSRDYNYGYTF
.	TRBJ2-3	.	TRBV15	15	TGTGCCACCAGCAGAGAGGGACTTCCCACAGATACGCAGTATTTT	CATSREGLPTDTQYF
.	TRBJ2-7	TRBD1	TRBV6-6	12	TGTGCCAGCAGGGACAGGGGACACGAGCAGTACTTC	CASRDRGHEQYF
.	TRBJ2-7	TRBD1	TRBV4-1	15	TGCGCCAGCAGCCAAGCGGCCGGACAGGGCTACGAGCAGTACTTC	CASSQAAGQGYEQYF
.	TRBJ1-5	.	TRBV7-9	11	TGTGCCAGCAGCTTAGTTGGGCCCCAGCATTTT	CASSLVGPQHF
.	TRBJ2-1	.	TRBV11-3	11	TGTGCCAGCAGCTTAGTTTCAGAGCAGTTCTTC	CASSLVSEQFF
.	TRBJ1-6	TRBD1	TRBV2	15	TGTGCCAGCAGTGAGGAACAGGGGGCTCGGTCACCCCTCCACTTT	CASSEEQGARSPLHF
.	TRBJ2-2	.	TRBV28	14	TGTGCCAGCAGGCCGGACGGCAACACCGGGGAGCTGTTTTTT	CASRPDGNTGELFF
.	TRBJ1-2	.	TRBV28	14	TGTGCCAGCAGTACCTCAGGGATAGACTATGGCTACACCTTC	CASSTSGIDYGYTF
.	TRBJ1-1	.	TRBV7-9	13	TGTGCCAGCAGAGGAGACAGGAACACTGAAGCTTTCTTT	CASRGDRNTEAFF
.	TRBJ1-5	TRBD1	TRBV19	13	TGTGCCAGTAGGGGACAGGTTAATCAGCCCCAGCATTTT	CASRGQVNQPQHF
.	TRBJ2-2	.	TRBV30	15	TGTGCCTGGAGTGTACCCCGGACAGACACCGGGGAGCTGTTTTTT	CAWSVPRTDTGELFF
.	TRBJ1-1	TRBD1	TRBV7-9	14	TGTGCCAGCAGCTTACAGGGGGCGGGTACTGAAGCTTTCTTT	CASSLQGAGTEAFF
once	TRBJ2-7	TRBD1	TRBV25-1	14	TGTGCCAGCAGTGGCCGGGACAGGGTCTACGAGCAGTACTTC	CASSGRDRVYEQYF
.	TRBJ2-7	TRBD2	TRBV23-1	14	TGCGCCAGCAGTCGGTTAGCGGGAGCGTCTGAGCAGTACTTC	CASSRLAGASEQYF
once	TRBJ1-1	TRBD1	TRBV29-1	14	TGCAGCGTGGGGTCCGGGACAGGGGACACTGAAGCTTTCTTT	CSVGSGTGDTEAFF
.	TRBJ2-3	.	TRBV24-1	15	TGTGCCACCAGTGATTTGGGCGGGAGCACAGATACGCAGTATTTT	CATSDLGGSTDTQYF
few	TRBJ1-1	.	TRBV6-1	14	TGTGCCAGCAGTGAAGTAAGGGAGAGGGGCGAAGCTTTCTTT	CASSEVRERGEAFF
few	TRBJ2-6	.	TRBV6-5	13	TGTGCCAGCAGTCCTTATGGGGCCAACGTCCTGACTTTC	CASSPYGANVLTF
.	TRBJ2-1	TRBD2	TRBV18	15	TGTGCCAGCTCACCACGACTAGCGGACTACAATGAGCAGTTCTTC	CASSPRLADYNEQFF